Following are 16 T cell receptor beta chains from one sample sequenced in a study of T-cell reconstitution after alpha-beta-depleted transplantation in children. Unique molecular identifiers featured in how the TCRbeta library was prepared. TCRdb passed the PCR reads through MiXCR, listing each CDR3 protein once. The sample has over 85,000 distinct CDR3 sequences; 4.5% to 7.5% are singletons. The sample was PBMCs, mostly from graft donor cells, taken 60 days after TCRalphabeta/CD19-depleted stem cell transplant. Receptors were obtained from a female patient aged 2-9 years who had a stem cell transplant for Fanconi anemia, so the T cells may come from the graft donor.

This clonotype was counted at least ten times. The chain employs TRBV20-1 and TRBJ2-3; D might be TRBD1 or TRBD2, each matching 5 bases. V gave up 3 bases and J gave up 2 bases, with 12 bases separating them. There are 14 residues in the CDR3. The germline gives CDR1 DFQATT, CDR2 SNEGSKA (reference sequence). CDR3 DNA sequence: TGCAGTGCTAGTGAGGGCAGGGTCACAGATACGCAGTATTTT. The encoded protein is CSASEGRVTDTQYF.

In its sample, this clonotype was seen many times. The chain uses TRBV20-1 and TRBJ2-7, with 10 bases identical to TRBD2. V dropped 6 bases and J dropped 6; count of bases not matched to a gene: 14. Per germline, CDR1 DFQATT and CDR2 SNEGSKA (reference sequence). The CDR3 has 15 residues. The CDR3 region is CSALNPSGRVSEQYF. The CDR3 DNA reads TGCAGTGCCCTAAACCCTAGCGGGAGAGTCTCCGAGCAGTACTTC.

This clonotype was observed many times. J is TRBJ2-5 and V is TRBV12-3 or TRBV12-4; 7 nucleotides align to TRBD2. V trimming: 2 bases; J trimming: 4 bases; junction bases outside the gene matches: 4. This CDR3 spans 14 amino acids. The CDR3 spells CASSLTTGGETQYF. The CDR3 nucleotides are TGTGCCAGCAGTTTAACGACGGGGGGAGAGACCCAGTACTTC.

V is TRBV15 and J is TRBJ1-2, with 9 bases fitting TRBD1. CDR1 and CDR2 from the germline V gene are LNHNV and YYDKDF (reference sequence). V was clipped by 2 bases and J by 4 bases; unmatched bases: 11. The CDR3 spans 17 residues. CDR3 protein: CATSRSRDRVYGYGYTF. As DNA, the CDR3 is TGTGCCACCAGCAGAAGCCGGGACAGGGTATATGGCTATGGCTACACCTTC.

The sample holds many counts of this clonotype. The chain uses TRBV29-1 and TRBJ2-1, with no clear D. The CDR3 sequence is 10 residues long. From germline, CDR1 is SQVTM and CDR2 ANQGSEA. Trimming pared 7 bases from V and 5 bases from J, leaving 6 bases between. The CDR3 DNA sequence: TGCAGCGGACGTAACAATGAGCAGTTCTTC. Protein sequence: CSGRNNEQFF.

This clonotype was observed at least ten times. The chain links TRBV2 to TRBJ1-1, with 7 nucleotides matching TRBD1. V shed 5 bases and J 1 base; nucleotides not matched to a gene: 7. This CDR3 is built from 15 residues. Germline assignment: CDR1 SNHLY and CDR2 FYNNEI. The CDR3 is CASSLERQGNTEAFF. In DNA, the CDR3 is TGTGCCAGCAGTCTAGAACGACAGGGGAACACTGAAGCTTTCTTT.

This clonotype was counted at least ten times. This sequence joins TRBV2 and TRBJ2-3; 8 bases map to TRBD1. This CDR3 has 19 amino acids. Germline assignment: CDR1 SNHLY and CDR2 FYNNEI. V lost 8 bases to trimming and J lost 1 base; unmatched junction nucleotides: 20. CDR3 loop: CASLSRDRYQPRGTDTQYF. Here the CDR3 DNA reads TGTGCCAGCCTAAGCCGGGACAGGTACCAACCTAGGGGCACAGATACGCAGTATTTT.

In its sample, this clonotype was seen many times. The rearrangement links TRBV12-3 or TRBV12-4 to TRBJ2-1, with D perhaps assigned TRBD1 or TRBD2 (5 bases each). The V end lost 6 bases, the J end lost 5 bases, and 26 bases lay between the germline ends. This CDR3 has 18 amino acids. CDR3: CASRLRSEGPWPHNEQFF. The CDR3 region has the DNA TGTGCCAGCAGGTTGAGGTCCGAGGGGCCCTGGCCTCACAATGAGCAGTTCTTC.

This clonotype was counted many times. The rearrangement joins TRBV15 to TRBJ2-2, with D perhaps matching TRBD1 (5 bases). The V gene lost 0 bases and the J gene lost 3 bases, with 11 bases spanning the gap. The V gene's germline CDR1 is LNHNV and CDR2 YYDKDF (reference sequence). The CDR3 extends over 16 amino acids. CDR3 nucleotide sequence: TGTGCCACCAGCAGAGATTTAAGCAGGGACACCGGGGAGCTGTTTTTT. Its translation is CATSRDLSRDTGELFF.

This clonotype was seen many times. The chain combines TRBV11-2 with TRBJ1-1; no definite D call. V was trimmed by 1 base and J by 4 bases, leaving 1 base between them. The CDR3 sequence is 11 residues long. Germline V lookup: CDR1 SGHAT, CDR2 FQNNGV. DNA for the CDR3: TGTGCCAGCAGCTTAGCCACTGAAGCTTTCTTT. This encodes CASSLATEAFF.

The CDR3 loop reads CASSAGQLYEQYF. The CDR3 DNA sequence: TGTGCCAGCAGCGCGGGACAGCTCTACGAGCAGTACTTC. This chain joins TRBV11-3 and TRBJ2-7, with D possibly being TRBD1 (7 bases). V was pared by 5 bases and J by 3 bases, with 11 bases between. Germline lookup yields CDR1 SGHNT and CDR2 YENEEA. The CDR3 totals 13 residues.

The chain uses TRBV20-1 and TRBJ2-1; maybe TRBD2 (5 bases). The CDR3 extends over 14 amino acids. Germline CDR1 DFQATT, CDR2 SNEGSKA (reference sequence). The V and J ends lost 3 bases and 8 bases respectively, with 17 bases between them. CDR3 sequence: CSARDVILVHEQFF. CDR3 DNA: TGCAGTGCTAGGGACGTGATACTAGTTCATGAGCAGTTCTTC.

This clonotype was recorded many times. This rearrangement joins TRBV4-1 to TRBJ2-2; D is unresolved. The CDR3 consists of 14 residues. From germline, CDR1 is MGHRA and CDR2 YSYEKL. V gave up 4 bases and J gave up 3 bases, with 9 bases separating them. The DNA for the CDR3 is TGCGCCAGCAGCCGGGGATCTCACACCGGGGAGCTGTTTTTT. It is translated as CASSRGSHTGELFF.

In its sample, this clonotype was seen many times. V is TRBV9 and J is TRBJ1-3; D is uncertain. CDR1 and CDR2 from the germline V gene are SGDLS and YYNGEE. V was cut by 0 bases and J by 4 bases, with 11 bases left in between. This CDR3 contains 15 residues. CDR3 nucleotide sequence: TGTGCCAGCAGCGTAGGTAGTCGTGTCGGAAACACCATATATTTT. It encodes CASSVGSRVGNTIYF.

This clonotype was detected ten times or more. V usage is TRBV20-1 and J usage is TRBJ1-2; D might be TRBD1 (5 bases). The CDR3 covers 13 residues. V lost 0 bases to trimming and J lost 9 bases, with 14 bases between them. The germline V gene encodes CDR1 DFQATT and CDR2 SNEGSKA (reference sequence). This chain's CDR3 is CSARDERQGRYTF. The DNA for the CDR3 is TGCAGTGCTAGAGATGAGCGTCAGGGACGCTACACCTTC.

This clonotype was counted at least ten times. This rearrangement joins TRBV12-3 or TRBV12-4 to TRBJ2-5; no definite D call. With 2 bases removed from V and 9 bases from J, the gap between germline ends came to 13 bases. This CDR3 comprises 13 residues. CDR3 nucleotide sequence: TGTGCCAGCAGTTTATGGCGCGCGGAATCCCAGTACTTC. Amino acid sequence: CASSLWRAESQYF.